This T cell receptor beta chain came from a study of blood T cells in healthy people across ages. This CDR3 region has 14 residues. From germline, CDR1 is MNHEY and CDR2 SVGAGI. The V end lost 2 bases, the J end lost 2 bases, and 10 bases lay between the germline ends. Sample-barcoded 5' priming and a J-beta primer mix drove a second PCR of roughly 6 to 12 cycles. Each CDR3 protein gets one entry after TCRdb re-called the 5' RACE reads with MiXCR. The sample has 700,000 or so distinct CDR3 sequences, about a fifth seen once. The chain employs TRBV6-5 and TRBJ2-7, with a tentative D call TRBD1 (5 bases). The clonotype was recovered from a man aged 65-85 years in good health. Sequenced material: blood. The CDR3 DNA is TGTGCCAGCAGTTACGTGGCAGGGACCTACGAGCAGTACTTC. It is translated as CASSYVAGTYEQYF.